This T cell receptor (beta chain) came from a study of T cells in Graves' hyperthyroidism and ophthalmopathy. Germline values: CDR1 SGHTA, CDR2 FQGNSA. The CDR3 runs to 17 residues. V shed 5 bases, J shed 5 bases, and the junction held 12 bases outside the gene matches. Amplification yielded TCR beta CDR3 regions, with RNA transcripts as the source. The HTBI primer set served for first-round RT-PCR of the TCR CDR3. Via MiXCR, TCRdb re-called the multiplex PCR reads, giving one row per CDR3 protein. The sample lists hundreds of thousands of distinct CDR3 sequences; over 40% were seen once. The chain joins TRBV7-2 to TRBJ2-7; 13 nucleotides agree with TRBD2. Sequences were obtained from peripheral blood or thyroid tissue (not recorded which). The clonotype was recovered from an adult man with Graves' disease, either hyperthyroidism or ophthalmopathy (not recorded which). CDR3 loop: CASSRRLAGGPRDEQYF. CDR3 DNA: TGTGCCAGCAGCCGGAGACTAGCGGGAGGCCCCCGCGACGAGCAGTACTTC.